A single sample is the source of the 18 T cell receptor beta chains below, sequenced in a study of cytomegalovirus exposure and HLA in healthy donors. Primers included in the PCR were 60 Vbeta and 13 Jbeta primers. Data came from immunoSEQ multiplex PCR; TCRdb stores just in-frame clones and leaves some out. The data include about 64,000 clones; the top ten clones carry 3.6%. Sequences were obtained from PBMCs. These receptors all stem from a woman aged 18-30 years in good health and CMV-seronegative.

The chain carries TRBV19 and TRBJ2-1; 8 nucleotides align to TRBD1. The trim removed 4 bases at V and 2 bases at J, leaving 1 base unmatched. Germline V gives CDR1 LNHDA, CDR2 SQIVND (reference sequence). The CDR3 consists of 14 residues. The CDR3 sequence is CASSTGGAYNEQFF. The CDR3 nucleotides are TGTGCCAGTAGTACAGGGGGCGCCTACAATGAGCAGTTCTTC.

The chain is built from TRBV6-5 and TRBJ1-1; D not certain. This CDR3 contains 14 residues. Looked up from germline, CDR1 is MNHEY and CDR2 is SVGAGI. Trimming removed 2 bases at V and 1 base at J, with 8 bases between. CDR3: CASSYQQTNTEAFF. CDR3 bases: TGTGCCAGCAGTTACCAACAGACGAACACTGAAGCTTTCTTT.

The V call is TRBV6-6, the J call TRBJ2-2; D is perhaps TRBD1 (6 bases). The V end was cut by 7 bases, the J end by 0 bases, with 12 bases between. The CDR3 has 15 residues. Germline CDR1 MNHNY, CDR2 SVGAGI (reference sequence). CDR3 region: CASNRAEANTGELFF. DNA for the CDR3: TGTGCCAGCAACAGGGCGGAAGCGAACACCGGGGAGCTGTTTTTT.

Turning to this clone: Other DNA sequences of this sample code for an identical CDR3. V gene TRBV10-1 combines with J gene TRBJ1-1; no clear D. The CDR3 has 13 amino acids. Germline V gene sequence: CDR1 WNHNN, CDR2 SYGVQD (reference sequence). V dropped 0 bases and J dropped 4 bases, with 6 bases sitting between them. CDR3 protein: CASSESRVTEAFF. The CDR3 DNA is TGCGCCAGCAGTGAGTCGCGGGTCACTGAAGCTTTCTTT.

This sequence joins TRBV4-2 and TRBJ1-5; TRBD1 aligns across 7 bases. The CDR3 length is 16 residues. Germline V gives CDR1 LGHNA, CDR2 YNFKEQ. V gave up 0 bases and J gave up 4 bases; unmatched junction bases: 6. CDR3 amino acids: CASSQETGRRNQPQHF. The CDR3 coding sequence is TGTGCCAGCAGCCAAGAGACAGGGAGAAGAAATCAGCCCCAGCATTTT.

DNA of the CDR3: TGCGCCAGCAGCTTGGTCTTCCAAGAGACCCAGTACTTC. It is translated as CASSLVFQETQYF. The chain joins TRBV5-1 to TRBJ2-5, with D hard to call. Germline CDR1 and CDR2: SGHRS and YFSETQ. This CDR3 is 13 amino acids long. V gave up 0 bases and J gave up 1 base, with 4 bases separating them.

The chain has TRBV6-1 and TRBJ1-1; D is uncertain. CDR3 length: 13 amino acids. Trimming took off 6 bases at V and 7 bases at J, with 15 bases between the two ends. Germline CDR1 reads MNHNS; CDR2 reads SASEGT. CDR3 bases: TGTGCCAGCAGGCGATTAGGAGAGGGTGAAGCTTTCTTT. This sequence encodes CASRRLGEGEAFF.

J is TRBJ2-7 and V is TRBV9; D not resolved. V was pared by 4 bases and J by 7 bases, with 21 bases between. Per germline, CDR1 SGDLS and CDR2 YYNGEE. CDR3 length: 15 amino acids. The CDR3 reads CASSPRPVGRGEQYF. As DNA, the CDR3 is TGTGCCAGCAGCCCCCGCCCCGTCGGAAGAGGTGAGCAGTACTTC.

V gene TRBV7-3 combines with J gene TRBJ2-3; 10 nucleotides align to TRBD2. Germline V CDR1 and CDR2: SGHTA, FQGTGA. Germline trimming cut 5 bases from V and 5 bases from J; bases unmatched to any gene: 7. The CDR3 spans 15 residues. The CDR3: CASSESGRALDTQYF. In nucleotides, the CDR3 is TGTGCCAGCAGCGAGAGCGGGAGGGCCTTAGATACGCAGTATTTT. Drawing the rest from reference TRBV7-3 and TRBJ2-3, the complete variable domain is GAGVSQTPSNKVTEKGKYVELRCDPISGHTALYWYRQSLGQGPEFLIYFQGTGAADDSGLPNDRFFAVRPEGSVSTLKIQRTERGDSAVYLCASSESGRALDTQYFGPGTRLTVL.

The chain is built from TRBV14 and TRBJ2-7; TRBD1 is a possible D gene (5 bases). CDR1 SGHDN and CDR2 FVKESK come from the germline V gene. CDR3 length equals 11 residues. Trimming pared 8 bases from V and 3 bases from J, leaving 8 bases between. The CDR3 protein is CASGRDYEQYF. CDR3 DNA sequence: TGTGCCAGCGGCAGGGACTACGAGCAGTACTTC.

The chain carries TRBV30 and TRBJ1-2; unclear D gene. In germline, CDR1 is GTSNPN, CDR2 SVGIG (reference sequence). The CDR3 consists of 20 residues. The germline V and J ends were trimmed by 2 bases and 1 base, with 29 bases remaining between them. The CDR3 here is CAWSRNTFAPIQNLNYGYTF. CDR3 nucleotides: TGTGCCTGGAGTCGAAATACATTCGCACCGATACAGAACCTTAACTATGGCTACACCTTC.

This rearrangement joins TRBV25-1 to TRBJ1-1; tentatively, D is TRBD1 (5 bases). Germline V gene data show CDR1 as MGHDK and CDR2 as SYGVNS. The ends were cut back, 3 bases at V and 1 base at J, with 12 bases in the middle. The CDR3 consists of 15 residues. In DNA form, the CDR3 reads TGTGCCAGCAGTGAGGGGTACAGGACGAACACTGAAGCTTTCTTT. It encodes CASSEGYRTNTEAFF.

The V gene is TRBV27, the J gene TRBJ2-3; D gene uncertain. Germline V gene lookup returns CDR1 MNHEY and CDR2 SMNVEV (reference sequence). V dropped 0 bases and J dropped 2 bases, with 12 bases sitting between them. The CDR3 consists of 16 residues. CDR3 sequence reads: CASSLSSQTDTDTQYF. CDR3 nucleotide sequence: TGTGCCAGCAGTTTATCGTCGCAAACAGACACAGATACGCAGTATTTT.

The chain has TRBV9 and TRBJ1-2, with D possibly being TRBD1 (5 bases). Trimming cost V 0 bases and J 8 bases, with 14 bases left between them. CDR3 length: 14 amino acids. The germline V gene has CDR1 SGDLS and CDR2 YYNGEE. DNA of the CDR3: TGTGCCAGCAGCGTAGATGAAGGGGCAGGCGGCTACACCTTC. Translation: CASSVDEGAGGYTF.

The CDR3 DNA is TGTGCCAGTACCCCCGGAGGGAGCACTAACACTCCGGGAGGGGCCAACGTCCTGACTTTC. Encoded protein: CASTPGGSTNTPGGANVLTF. The rearrangement links TRBV19 to TRBJ2-6; D is possibly TRBD2 (6 bases). CDR3 length: 20 amino acids. The germline gives CDR1 LNHDA, CDR2 SQIVND (reference sequence). With 7 bases removed from V and 4 bases from J, the gap between germline ends came to 29 bases.

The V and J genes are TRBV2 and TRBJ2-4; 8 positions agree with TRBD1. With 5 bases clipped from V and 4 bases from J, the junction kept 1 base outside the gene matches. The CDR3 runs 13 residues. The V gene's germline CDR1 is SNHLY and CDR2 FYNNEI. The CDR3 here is CASSRQGKNIQYF. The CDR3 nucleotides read TGTGCCAGCAGTAGACAGGGGAAAAACATTCAGTACTTC.

The CDR3 DNA follows: TGTGCCAGCAGTAACAAACCGGGACAGGGTCTTCGTGGCTACACCTTC. It yields the protein CASSNKPGQGLRGYTF. The chain combines TRBV6-8 with TRBJ1-2; TRBD1 aligns across 9 bases. The germline gives CDR1 MNHGY, CDR2 SAAAGT. The CDR3 has 16 amino acids. The ends lost 5 bases at V and 7 bases at J; junction bases unmatched: 14.

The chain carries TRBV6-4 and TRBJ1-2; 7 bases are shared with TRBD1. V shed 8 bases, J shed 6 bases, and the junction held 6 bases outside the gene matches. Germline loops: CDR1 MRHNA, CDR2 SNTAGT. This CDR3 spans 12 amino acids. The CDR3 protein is CASCRQGHGYTF. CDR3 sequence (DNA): TGTGCCAGCTGCCGACAGGGACATGGCTACACCTTC.